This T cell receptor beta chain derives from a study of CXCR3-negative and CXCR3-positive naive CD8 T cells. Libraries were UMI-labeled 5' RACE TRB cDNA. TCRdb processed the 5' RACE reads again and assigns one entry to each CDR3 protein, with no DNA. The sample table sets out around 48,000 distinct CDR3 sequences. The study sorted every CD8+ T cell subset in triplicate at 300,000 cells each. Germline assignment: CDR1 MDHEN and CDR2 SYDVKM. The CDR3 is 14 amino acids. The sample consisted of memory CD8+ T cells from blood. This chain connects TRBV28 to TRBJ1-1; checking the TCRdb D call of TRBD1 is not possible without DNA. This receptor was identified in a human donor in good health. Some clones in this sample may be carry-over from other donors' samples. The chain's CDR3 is CASSLVGANTEAFF. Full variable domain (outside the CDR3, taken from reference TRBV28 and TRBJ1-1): DVKVTQSSRYLVKRTGEKVFLECVQDMDHENMFWYRQDPGLGLRLIYFSYDVKMKEKGDIPEGYSVSREKKERFSLILESASTNQTSMYLCASSLVGANTEAFFGQGTRLTVV.